The clone carrying this T cell receptor (beta chain) was recorded only once. Adult donors, all healthy and HIV-negative, had no recent acute infections or vaccinations. Ten immunoSEQ deep assay plates served to sequence unsorted PBMC DNA. TCRdb keeps only in-frame clones here, not all; method: immunoSEQ multiplex PCR. The sample yields under 600,000 clones, approximately 79% seen once. This CDR3 has 14 residues. Germline lookup yields CDR1 SGDLS and CDR2 YYNGEE. After removal of 3 bases from V and 0 bases from J, the junction contained 2 bases not matched to a gene. The sample belongs to a study of shared clonotypes between healthy human individuals.

Specimen: PBMCs. The chain recombines TRBV9 with TRBJ1-1; TRBD1 aligns across 7 bases. This sequence was found in a woman in her thirties or forties in good health. Some clones in this sample may be carry-over from other donors' samples. The CDR3 is CASSATGVNTEAFF. The CDR3 DNA reads TGTGCCAGCAGCGCCACAGGGGTGAACACTGAAGCTTTCTTT.